The clone carrying this T cell receptor beta chain was counted a few times. Antigen unknown. Amplification of the TCR beta CDR3 regions used RNA transcripts (as template). HTBI primers served in a first-round RT-PCR, which a second-round multiplex PCR followed. A single record per CDR3 protein comes from TCRdb applying MiXCR to the multiplex PCR reads. The data hold 1 million to 1.3 million distinct CDR3 sequences, with about two fifths observed a single time. This entry comes from a study of Graves' ophthalmopathy and Graves' hyperthyroidism. The overall study: Hyperthyroidism is called stable when no ophthalmopathy develops within 18 months of follow-up.

Hyperthyroidism patients had new diagnoses, durations under 2 months, and ages of 18 to 65. The trim removed 3 bases at V and 4 bases at J, leaving 11 bases unmatched. Germline CDR1 is DFQATT and CDR2 is SNEGSKA (reference sequence). This CDR3 comprises 16 residues. Overall study results and limits: Ophthalmopathy could be told apart from stable hyperthyroidism by a 13-signature model (about 88% sensitivity, about 80% specificity).

The material sequenced was peripheral blood or thyroid tissue (not recorded which). The sequence came from an adult man with Graves' hyperthyroidism. The chain couples TRBV20-1 to TRBJ1-4, with 7 bases identical to TRBD1. This CDR3 is CSARLTGTVINEKLFF. The CDR3 coding sequence is TGCAGTGCTAGGCTTACTGGGACAGTGATTAATGAAAAACTGTTTTTT.